This T cell receptor beta chain was retrieved from a study of OX40 agonist ivuxolimab in advanced cancers. About the investigation overall: Ivuxolimab was an agonistic, fully human IgG2 monoclonal antibody directed against OX40 (CD134), a costimulatory receptor. The purpose of peripheral TCRbeta sequencing was to test whether ivuxolimab changed TCR sequence diversity and led to clonal T-cell expansion. Of the approximately 50 dose-escalation patients, hepatocellular carcinoma was present in 19, melanoma in about 15, renal cell carcinoma in 9 and head and neck cancer in 9. The paper reports the monotherapy dose-escalation portion (N of about 56 patients) of the phase I ivuxolimab trial. Intravenous ivuxolimab was administered to patients every 2 weeks at six dose levels: 0.01, 0.1, 0.3, 1.5, 3 and 10 mg/kg. Partial responses occurred in three dose-escalation patients: two with cutaneous melanoma and one with hepatocellular carcinoma. Prior anti-PD-1, anti-PD-L1 or anti-CTLA-4 therapy was permitted, and checkpoint inhibitors had been received by roughly two fifths of dose-escalation patients. A male proportion of 70% to 90% and a mean age of approximately 61 years, ranging from about 23 to 79, were recorded for the dose-escalation cohort. The research as a whole found: In the 0.1-3.0 mg/kg groups, partial responders had among the lowest normalized peripheral clonal expansion, particularly in CD8+ T cells. At doses of 0.1 to 3.0 mg/kg, clonal expansion of both CD4+ and CD8+ blood T cells was observed from baseline to week 6. Low levels of normalized T-cell clonal expansion were also shown by some nonresponding patients. Which antigens the clonally expanded peripheral T cells were specific for was not determined. After ivuxolimab, more expanded clones were found on average in CD8+ T cells than in CD4+ T cells.

To sequence the TCRbeta CDR3 region, genomic DNA was isolated from the sorted cells. The immunoSEQ Assay was used to sequence the TCRbeta CDR3 regions. TCRdb obtained this table from immuneACCESS and retained in-frame rearrangements with V and J assigned. These tables miss some clones; where compared with another copy, unresolved V genes account for less than half of the shortfall, and the remainder is unexplained. This sample has more than 80,000 clones in its table, and 85% to 90% of those were observed once. The ten top clones hold around 1.5% of the sample. This clone has a single count. There is no known antigen for this receptor. Nothing much larger sits one base from this clone, and base qualities are not available. Patients with autoimmune disease history or receiving systemic immunosuppression were excluded from the trial. Peripheral blood for TCR sequencing was collected from all dose cohorts at baseline, on cycle 4 day 1, and on cycle 7 day 1. Samples came from an open-label, multicenter, first-in-human phase I dose-escalation trial of ivuxolimab. Adults with locally advanced or metastatic head and neck squamous cell, hepatocellular, melanoma or renal cell carcinoma were enrolled in the trial. Before TCR sequencing, CD4+ T cells and CD8+ T cells were sorted from peripheral blood as separate populations.

Inclusive of the bounding cysteine and phenylalanine, the CDR3 is 10 residues long. Only the CDR3 DNA is retained, 30 bases long and in frame from the first base. For CDR1 and CDR2, the germline V gene lists SGHDN and FVKESK. Trimming removed 8 bases from V and 2 bases from J, leaving 2 bases between the germline ends. The rearrangement combines TRBV14 with TRBJ2-3; no D gene is confidently identified. Source: CD4+ or CD8+ T cells sorted from blood, taken in a trial of the OX40 agonist ivuxolimab. This sequence was found in an adult with an advanced solid tumor such as melanoma, head and neck, liver or kidney cancer. The nucleotide sequence is TGTGCCAGCCACACAGATACGCAGTATTTT. It specifies CASHTDTQYF.